Below, 27 T cell receptor beta chains from the same sample are listed, as sequenced in a study of T cells in Graves' hyperthyroidism and ophthalmopathy. TCR beta CDR3 regions were amplified from RNA. In the first-round RT-PCR of the TCR CDR3, the HTBI primer set was used. TCRdb re-derived calls from the multiplex PCR reads in MiXCR, one entry per CDR3 protein. The repertoire holds about 420,000 distinct CDR3 sequences, with roughly 15% as singletons. The specimen sequenced was blood. All receptors derive from a woman younger than 30 with Graves' hyperthyroidism.

The J gene is TRBJ2-1, the V gene TRBV3-1; 8 nucleotides align to TRBD2. Germline V gene lookup returns CDR1 LGHDT and CDR2 YNNKEL (reference sequence). The CDR3 totals 16 residues. Trimming cost V 6 bases and J 0 bases; bases outside gene matches: 7. The CDR3 spells CASSRTSGPSYNEQFF. Written as DNA, the CDR3 is TGTGCCAGCAGTCGTACTAGCGGTCCCTCCTACAATGAGCAGTTCTTC.

This clonotype appeared a single time. CDR3 bases: TGTGCCAGCAGCCAAGATAATCCCGACAGGGCTTCCAATGAGCAGTTCTTC. As protein: CASSQDNPDRASNEQFF. The chain has TRBV7-2 and TRBJ2-1, with TRBD1 identical over 7 bases. In germline, CDR1 is SGHTA, CDR2 FQGNSA. Trimming took 5 bases from V and 6 from J; bases not matched to a gene: 16. This CDR3 has 17 amino acids.

This chain links TRBV6-4 with TRBJ2-7, with TRBD1 as a possible D gene (5 bases). V was shortened by 5 bases and J by 2 bases, with 19 bases between the two germline ends. CDR3 length: 16 amino acids. Germline lookup yields CDR1 MRHNA and CDR2 SNTAGT. CDR3 protein: CASSRNGAAPPYEQYF. DNA for the CDR3: TGTGCCAGCAGTAGAAATGGGGCAGCCCCACCCTACGAGCAGTACTTC.

This clonotype was observed many times. The rearrangement uses TRBV2 and TRBJ2-1; TRBD1 is a possible D gene (5 bases). The germline gives CDR1 SNHLY, CDR2 FYNNEI. This CDR3 contains 13 residues. Trimming took 1 base from V and 8 from J, leaving 9 bases between them. Here the CDR3 reads CASSEEQVDEQFF. The CDR3 coding sequence is TGTGCCAGCAGTGAAGAACAGGTCGATGAGCAGTTCTTC.

This chain joins TRBV15 and TRBJ2-7, with D maybe TRBD1 (6 bases). The CDR3 has 15 residues. Germline CDR1 LNHNV, CDR2 YYDKDF (reference sequence). The germline V and J ends were trimmed by 1 base and 0 bases, with 10 bases remaining between them. Here the CDR3 DNA reads TGTGCCACCAGCAGAGGACGGGACAACTCCTACGAGCAGTACTTC. Translating it yields CATSRGRDNSYEQYF.

As regards this clonotype: It may be a read error: a sequence one base away is much more abundant. The CDR3 loop reads CVTSRDRGYTEAFF. CDR3 DNA sequence: TGTGTCACCAGCAGAGATAGGGGTTACACTGAAGCTTTCTTT. The chain links TRBV15 to TRBJ1-1, with D possibly TRBD1 on 5 matching bases. CDR1 and CDR2 from the germline V gene are LNHNV and YYDKDF (reference sequence). The CDR3 has 14 residues.

The V and J genes are TRBV12-3 or TRBV12-4 and TRBJ2-7; 7 bases are shared with TRBD1. CDR3 length: 15 residues. With V trimmed by 5 bases and J by 0 bases, 7 bases remained unmatched. CDR3 nucleotides: TGTGCCAGCAGTCACACAGGGGCAAGCTCCTACGAGCAGTACTTC. It is translated as CASSHTGASSYEQYF.

This clonotype appeared many times. J is TRBJ1-2 and V is TRBV28, with D possibly TRBD1 on 6 matching bases. Trimming pared 5 bases from V and 2 bases from J, leaving 12 bases between. Germline V gene sequence: CDR1 MDHEN, CDR2 SYDVKM. CDR3 length: 14 amino acids. CDR3 DNA sequence: TGTGCCAGCAGTACCGCGACAGGCAACTATGGCTACACCTTC. This codes for CASSTATGNYGYTF.

This clonotype showed up many times. The gene calls are TRBV6-1 and TRBJ1-6; 7 bases match TRBD1. Looked up from germline, CDR1 is MNHNS and CDR2 is SASEGT. The CDR3 has 15 amino acids. Germline trimming cut 6 bases from V and 7 bases from J; bases unmatched to any gene: 9. CDR3 in amino acids: CASRRGRDHNSPLHF. The CDR3 nucleotides read TGTGCCAGCAGAAGGGGGCGCGATCACAATTCACCCCTCCACTTT.

The chain has TRBV19 and TRBJ2-3; D is undetermined. This CDR3 contains 14 residues. Trimming removed 5 bases at V and 2 bases at J, with 11 bases between. CDR1 LNHDA and CDR2 SQIVND come from the germline V gene (reference sequence). The CDR3 DNA is TGTGCCAGTAGTCCCCAGTCAATCACAGATACGCAGTATTTT. Translation gives CASSPQSITDTQYF.

A few counts support this clonotype. The V gene is TRBV20-1, the J gene TRBJ1-6; a weak D match, TRBD1 (5 bases). V was shortened by 0 bases and J by 10 bases, with 25 bases between the two germline ends. Germline V gene sequence: CDR1 DFQATT, CDR2 SNEGSKA (reference sequence). The CDR3 length is 18 residues. The DNA for the CDR3 is TGCAGTGCTAGAGATGCTTTGTCCGTGGGCCGTCAGGGATCACCCCTCCACTTT. This sequence encodes CSARDALSVGRQGSPLHF.

The chain employs TRBV25-1 and TRBJ1-1, with 7 bases identical to TRBD1. The CDR3 length is 15 residues. Per germline, CDR1 MGHDK and CDR2 SYGVNS. The J segment lost 1 base and the V segment lost 6 bases, leaving 8 bases of the junction unmatched. Here the CDR3 reads CASRRQGLRNTEAFF. CDR3 nucleotide sequence: TGTGCCAGCAGAAGACAGGGTCTCCGGAACACTGAAGCTTTCTTT.

At least ten counts were recorded for this clonotype. The chain links TRBV20-1 to TRBJ2-3; D is possibly TRBD2 (5 bases). There are 13 residues in the CDR3. Germline lookup yields CDR1 DFQATT and CDR2 SNEGSKA (reference sequence). V lost 3 bases and J 4 bases, leaving 11 bases between the germline ends. CDR3 in amino acids: CSARDFRADTQYF. The CDR3 DNA reads TGCAGTGCTAGGGACTTTCGTGCAGATACGCAGTATTTT.

V usage is TRBV6-5 and J usage is TRBJ2-5; no definite D call. Germline-derived CDR1 and CDR2 are MNHEY and SVGAGI. The V gene lost 4 bases and the J gene lost 2 bases, with 17 bases spanning the gap. The CDR3 spans 16 residues. CDR3 DNA: TGTGCCAGCAGTTCCAAAGGTACCTGGCATCAAGAGACCCAGTACTTC. Encoded protein: CASSSKGTWHQETQYF.

This clonotype was found many times. The chain joins TRBV4-3 to TRBJ2-5, with D possibly matching TRBD1 (5 bases). Per germline, CDR1 LGHNA and CDR2 YSLEER. Trimming shortened V by 0 bases and J by 5 bases, and 10 bases separated the two germline ends. The CDR3 runs 14 residues. The CDR3 here is CASSQDGKGETQYF. The CDR3 nucleotides are TGCGCCAGCAGCCAAGATGGGAAGGGGGAGACCCAGTACTTC.

This clonotype showed up just a few times. The genes are TRBV20-1 and TRBJ1-5; D possibly corresponds to TRBD1 (6 bases). CDR3 length: 13 amino acids. V was cut by 3 bases and J by 7 bases, with 13 bases left in between. Looked up from germline, CDR1 is DFQATT and CDR2 is SNEGSKA (reference sequence). CDR3 amino acids: CSARQGPKQPQHF. In nucleotides, the CDR3 is TGCAGTGCTAGGCAGGGGCCGAAACAGCCCCAGCATTTT.

In this sample, this clonotype turned up many times. The rearrangement uses TRBV5-4 and TRBJ2-3; TRBD1 is a possible D gene (6 bases). The germline V gene has CDR1 SGHNT and CDR2 YYREEE (reference sequence). The CDR3 covers 14 residues. Deletions cut 0 bases from V and 6 bases from J, with 11 bases between. The CDR3 reads CASSLDRTADTQYF. The CDR3 DNA reads as TGTGCCAGCAGCTTGGACCGGACAGCGGATACGCAGTATTTT. Full variable domain (remainder filled in from reference TRBV5-4 and TRBJ2-3): ETGVTQSPTHLIKTRGQQVTLRCSSQSGHNTVSWYQQALGQGPQFIFQYYREEENGRGNFPPRFSGLQFPNYSSELNVNALELDDSALYLCASSLDRTADTQYFGPGTRLTVL.

As concerns this clonotype: Being one base from a much bigger clone, this may be a read error. The rearrangement joins TRBV30 to TRBJ1-5; D perhaps matches TRBD1 (6 bases). CDR1 and CDR2 (germline): GTSNPN, SVGIG (reference sequence). The CDR3 is 13 amino acids. V lost 3 bases and J lost 6, with 12 bases in between. The CDR3 DNA reads as TGTGCCTGGAGGCTAAAGGGGGGTCAGCCCCAGCATTTT. Protein: CAWRLKGGQPQHF.

This clonotype was detected ten times or more. The genes are TRBV27 and TRBJ2-3; possible D gene TRBD1, 6 bases. The CDR3 totals 14 residues. Trimming took off 5 bases at V and 2 bases at J, with 11 bases between the two ends. Germline lookup yields CDR1 MNHEY and CDR2 SMNVEV (reference sequence). This CDR3 reads CASSTGSFTDTQYF. The CDR3 region has the DNA TGTGCCAGCAGTACAGGGTCCTTCACAGATACGCAGTATTTT.

This clonotype came up many times. This chain uses TRBV2 with TRBJ2-3, with D hard to call. Trimming took 1 base from V and 5 from J, leaving 7 bases between them. Germline V CDR1 and CDR2: SNHLY, FYNNEI. The CDR3 totals 13 residues. CDR3: CASSEGTGDTQYF. The CDR3 nucleotides are TGTGCCAGCAGTGAAGGGACGGGAGATACGCAGTATTTT.

The V and J genes are TRBV9 and TRBJ2-1; 10 nucleotides match TRBD2. Germline CDR1 and CDR2: SGDLS and YYNGEE. The CDR3 is 18 residues long. The junction had 15 bases not matched to a gene; V was cut back by 0 bases and J by 9 bases. This CDR3 is CASSVAMWLAGDQSEQFF. Written as DNA, the CDR3 is TGTGCCAGCAGCGTAGCTATGTGGCTAGCGGGAGATCAAAGTGAGCAGTTCTTC.

The chain combines TRBV28 with TRBJ1-1, with D hard to call. With 5 bases removed from V and 8 bases from J, the gap between germline ends came to 9 bases. Germline V lookup: CDR1 MDHEN, CDR2 SYDVKM. The CDR3 consists of 11 residues. As DNA, the CDR3 is TGTGCCAGCAGTACTGGATCCGAAGCTTTCTTT. It translates to CASSTGSEAFF.

In its sample, this clonotype was seen a few times. This chain links TRBV25-1 with TRBJ1-1; 9 bases are a match to TRBD1. With 6 bases clipped from V and 2 bases from J, the junction kept 16 bases outside the gene matches. Germline CDR1 is MGHDK and CDR2 is SYGVNS. The CDR3 sequence is 18 residues long. The CDR3 bases are TGTGCCAGCAGGGGGACCGGGACAGGGATTCCCGTCAACACTGAAGCTTTCTTT. Amino acids: CASRGTGTGIPVNTEAFF.

This clonotype appeared many times. This chain joins TRBV15 and TRBJ1-6, with D maybe TRBD1 (6 bases). Germline CDR1 and CDR2: LNHNV and YYDKDF (reference sequence). Trimming removed 0 bases from V and 7 bases from J, with 13 bases in between. This CDR3 comprises 16 residues. The CDR3 protein is CATSREPGAANSPLHF. The CDR3 DNA reads as TGTGCCACCAGCAGAGAACCGGGGGCGGCAAATTCACCCCTCCACTTT.

This clonotype has more than one count but fewer than ten. The V call is TRBV20-1, the J call TRBJ1-2; D is unclear. Germline loops: CDR1 DFQATT, CDR2 SNEGSKA (reference sequence). V was pared by 1 base and J by 1 base, with 7 bases between. CDR3 length: 13 amino acids. CDR3 bases: TGCAGTGCTAGAGTCCCGGTTAACTATGGCTACACCTTC. Protein product: CSARVPVNYGYTF.

The chain employs TRBV6-1 and TRBJ2-7, with D uncertain. The CDR3 covers 14 residues. Germline V gene sequence: CDR1 MNHNS, CDR2 SASEGT. Between the trimmed V and J ends, which lost 1 base and 5 bases, there was a span of 12 bases. The DNA for the CDR3 is TGTGCCAGCAGTGAAGTTTGGCAGCCCCACGAGCAGTACTTC. This sequence encodes CASSEVWQPHEQYF.

This clonotype has a count of ten or more. V usage is TRBV11-2 and J usage is TRBJ2-1, with 9 bases lining up with TRBD1. The V gene end was trimmed by 4 bases and the J gene end by 5 bases; junction bases not matched to a gene: 6. Germline assignment: CDR1 SGHAT and CDR2 FQNNGV. There are 15 residues in the CDR3. The CDR3 reads CASSSDRGSHNEQFF. For the CDR3, the DNA is TGTGCCAGCAGCTCGGACAGGGGTTCCCACAATGAGCAGTTCTTC. Using reference TRBV11-2 and TRBJ2-1 for the parts outside the CDR3, the full variable domain is EAGVAQSPRYKIIEKRQSVAFWCNPISGHATLYWYQQILGQGPKLLIQFQNNGVVDDSQLPKDRFSAERLKGVDSTLKIQPAKLEDSAVYLCASSSDRGSHNEQFFGPGTRLTVL.